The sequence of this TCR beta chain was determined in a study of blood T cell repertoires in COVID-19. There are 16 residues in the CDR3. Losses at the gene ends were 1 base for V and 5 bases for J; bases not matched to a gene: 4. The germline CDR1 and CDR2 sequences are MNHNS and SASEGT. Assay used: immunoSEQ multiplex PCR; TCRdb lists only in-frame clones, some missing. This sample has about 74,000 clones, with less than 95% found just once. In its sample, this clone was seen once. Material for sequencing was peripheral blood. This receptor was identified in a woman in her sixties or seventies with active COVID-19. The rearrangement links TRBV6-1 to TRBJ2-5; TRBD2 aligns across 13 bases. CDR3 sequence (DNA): TGTGCCAGCAGTGAAGGGACTAGCGGGAGAGGGGAGACCCAGTACTTC. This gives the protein CASSEGTSGRGETQYF.